This TCR beta chain came from a study of blood T cell repertoires in COVID-19. At the level of the study: Spain, Italy and the United States supplied samples that represented acute and convalescent COVID-19. Sample material is recorded as cDNA or gDNA derived from T cells, B-cell-depleted T cells, or PBMCs.

In the original analysis: Estimation of nucleated cell counts relied on the amplification of reference gene primers. Assay used: immunoSEQ multiplex PCR; TCRdb lists only in-frame clones, some missing. V, J and clone size were drawn from that table, and D and trimming were deduced from the DNA. The sample contains around 200,000 clones, around four fifths of which appear only once. J gave up 7 bases and V 2 bases, and 6 bases lay outside the gene matches. Germline V gene data show CDR1 as SGHRS and CDR2 as YFSETQ. The CDR3 loop spans 14 amino acids. This clonotype was obtained from a woman aged 50 to 60 with acute or convalescent COVID-19. The chain carries TRBV5-1 and TRBJ2-1, with TRBD2 matching over 7 bases. The sample consisted of peripheral blood. The CDR3 region has the DNA TGCGCCAGCAGCTTAAGTGGAGCGGGGAATGAGCAGTTCTTC. This encodes CASSLSGAGNEQFF.